This T cell receptor (beta chain) originates from a study of T cell changes during pregnancy in multiple sclerosis. The data were produced by immunoSEQ multiplex PCR, yet TCRdb's version contains in-frame clones alone and is incomplete. The table shows 50,000 to 75,000 clones, with 93% occurring only once. The CDR3 length is 15 residues. V dropped 6 bases and J dropped 0; count of bases not matched to a gene: 5. CDR1 is SNHLY, CDR2 FYNNEI, per germline. This clonotype originated in a female donor with multiple sclerosis, enrolled in a pregnancy study. This rearrangement joins TRBV2 to TRBJ2-5; TRBD2 aligns across 9 bases. The material sequenced was CD8+ T cells from peripheral blood mononuclear cells, taken in the third trimester of pregnancy. CDR3 sequence: CASSRRTSDQETQYF. Written as DNA, the CDR3 is TGTGCCAGCAGCCGCCGGACTAGCGACCAAGAGACCCAGTACTTC.